This TCR beta chain came from a study of blood T cell repertoires in COVID-19. Across the study: T cells, B-cell-depleted T cells, or PBMCs provided the cDNA or gDNA that served as material.

Assay used: immunoSEQ multiplex PCR; TCRdb lists only in-frame clones, some missing. The sample consists of approximately 330,000 clones, around 91% of them appearing once. CDR3 length: 13 residues. The germline gives CDR1 LGHNA, CDR2 YSLEER. Trimming pared 6 bases from V and 7 bases from J, leaving 15 bases between. Seattle-derived patients entered the study during active infection and were followed longitudinally. Sequencing was performed on peripheral blood. J is TRBJ1-2 and V is TRBV4-3; maybe TRBD1 (5 bases). The receptor's source is a middle-aged woman with COVID-19, enrolled during active disease. The CDR3 DNA reads as TGCGCCAGCAGTCCCCGGAGGGGAGTTGGCTACACCTTC. Protein product: CASSPRRGVGYTF.